This T cell receptor (beta chain) came from a study of shared clonotypes between healthy human individuals. The CDR3 loop spans 17 amino acids. The germline V gene has CDR1 MDHEN and CDR2 SYDVKM. The ends lost 3 bases at V and 5 bases at J; junction bases unmatched: 10. Per the original methods: As immunoSEQ supplied junction-only sequences (without quality scores), filtering differed. Profiled with immunoSEQ multiplex PCR; TCRdb holds only in-frame clones, not every one. The V and J calls and the clone size are those of that table, but D and trimming were determined from the DNA. The table includes around 640,000 clones, approximately 96% detected once. CD45RO-negative, CCR7-selected cells formed the naive CD8 fraction, which excluded terminally differentiated effector memory CD45RA+ cells. Those who donated, Caucasian adults without exception, all lived in Nashville, Tennessee.

The chain has TRBV28 and TRBJ2-5; 12 bases map to TRBD2. The sequence came from a woman under 40 in good health. The sequenced sample was naive CD8+ T cells sorted from blood. CDR3: CASSFDRTSGIGETQYF. Here the CDR3 DNA reads TGTGCCAGCAGTTTTGACCGGACTAGCGGGATCGGGGAGACCCAGTACTTC.